The 29 T cell receptor beta chains given below trace back to one sample, sequenced in a study of vaccination effects on CD4 cells after COVID-19 (dated by TCRdb to 2021 to 2024). The ViraFEST assay stimulated PBMC with viral peptide pools and then used TCR sequencing to identify antigen-specific CD4+ T cell clonotypes by expansion. After approximately eleven days of culture, CD4+ T cells were isolated with the EasySep CD4+ T cell isolation kit. What these receptors recognize is not known. The library was generated by the immunoSEQ multiplex PCR assay. The table was pulled from immuneACCESS by TCRdb, which kept in-frame rearrangements only. Such tables lose some clones; where checked, under half of the loss comes from unresolved V genes, and the rest has no known cause. Across this sample there are around 79,000 clones, with 70% to 75% seen only once. More than 1.5% of the sample goes to the ten largest clones.

The sample was CD4+ T cells from PBMCs cultured with HCoV-229E spike peptides, taken before COVID-19 vaccination. The sample's cell subset or site label, decoded: HCoV-229E spike overlapping peptide pool stimulation. The receptors originated from a human donor who received a COVID-19 vaccine.

The chain has TRBV18 and TRBJ1-3; D possibly corresponds to TRBD1 (5 bases). Germline V lookup: CDR1 KGHSH, CDR2 LQKENI. V was cut by 3 bases and J by 0 bases, with 12 bases left in between. This CDR3 has 16 amino acids. The chain's CDR3 is CASSPGAPISGNTIYF. DNA of the CDR3: TGTGCCAGCTCACCCGGGGCCCCCATCTCTGGAAACACCATATATTTT.

The J gene is TRBJ2-7, the V gene TRBV7-8; possible D gene TRBD1, 6 bases. V shed 4 bases and J shed 0 bases, with 16 bases lying between them. Germline V gene sequence: CDR1 SGHVS, CDR2 FQNEAQ. This CDR3 is 16 amino acids long. CDR3 amino acids: CASSYLPGEPSYEQYV. The CDR3 DNA reads as TGTGCCAGCAGCTACCTACCAGGGGAACCCTCCTACGAGCAGTACGTC.

This clone was detected once. The chain couples TRBV9 to TRBJ2-1; 8 bases match TRBD1. The CDR3 loop spans 13 amino acids. V was pared by 2 bases and J by 9 bases, with 4 bases of the junction left unmatched. CDR1 is SGDLS, CDR2 YYNGEE, per germline. The CDR3 DNA follows: TGTGCCAGCAGCGTTTTAACAGGGGGTGAGCAGTTCTTC. Amino acid sequence: CASSVLTGGEQFF.

The chain links TRBV18 to TRBJ2-7; D tentatively reads TRBD1 or TRBD2 (5 bases each). This CDR3 contains 14 residues. V shed 2 bases and J shed 3 bases, with 11 bases lying between them. CDR1 and CDR2 (germline): KGHSH, LQKENI. CDR3 loop: CASSPNEGFYEQYV. The CDR3 region has the DNA TGTGCCAGCTCACCAAACGAGGGGTTCTACGAGCAGTACGTC.

This chain uses TRBV24-1 with TRBJ2-5; D is ambiguous. The CDR3 consists of 15 residues. CDR1 and CDR2 from the germline V gene are KGHDR and SFDVKD. The ends were cut back, 5 bases at V and 0 bases at J, with 12 bases in the middle. The CDR3 bases are TGTGCCACCAGTGGGGCAGAAGGTTACCAAGAGACCCAGTACTTC. Protein sequence: CATSGAEGYQETQYF.

This clone came up a few times. The chain recombines TRBV2 with TRBJ1-6, with 8 bases matching TRBD1. The CDR3 sequence is 15 residues long. Trimming removed 5 bases from V and 9 bases from J; junction bases left unmatched: 9. The germline V gene encodes CDR1 SNHLY and CDR2 FYNNEI. The CDR3 DNA sequence: TGTGCCAGCAGTATATCGACAGGGGAAGTTTCACCCCTCCACTTT. Translation gives CASSISTGEVSPLHF.

The V call is TRBV5-1, the J call TRBJ2-1, with a possible D match to TRBD2 (6 bases). Germline V lookup: CDR1 SGHRS, CDR2 YFSETQ. Trimming took 3 bases from V and 0 from J, leaving 13 bases between them. The CDR3 is 16 amino acids. The chain's CDR3 is CASSSGGGSSYNEQFF. The CDR3 DNA follows: TGCGCCAGCAGCTCCGGGGGTGGAAGCTCCTACAATGAGCAGTTCTTC.

The rearrangement uses TRBV2 and TRBJ2-5, with no clear D. Per the germline V gene, CDR1 is SNHLY and CDR2 is FYNNEI. There are 12 residues in the CDR3. V lost 5 bases and J lost 3, with 7 bases in between. The CDR3 region has the DNA TGTGCCAGCAGTCGGCCGGAAGAGACCCAGTACTTC. It codes for CASSRPEETQYF.

DNA for the CDR3: TGTGCCAGTAGTGGACAGATTACTAATGAAAAACTGTTTTTT. It translates to CASSGQITNEKLFF. The chain combines TRBV19 with TRBJ1-4; D is possibly TRBD1 (6 bases). Germline CDR1 LNHDA, CDR2 SQIVND (reference sequence). The CDR3 sequence is 14 residues long. The V gene lost 5 bases and the J gene lost 2 bases, with 9 bases spanning the gap. The full variable domain, in which reference TRBV19 and TRBJ1-4 provide the parts outside the CDR3, is DGGITQSPKYLFRKEGQNVTLSCEQNLNHDAMYWYRQDPGQGLRLIYYSQIVNDFQKGDIAEGYSVSREKKESFPLTVTSAQKNPTAFYLCASSGQITNEKLFFGSGTQLSVL.

The V call is TRBV28, the J call TRBJ2-1; 9 nucleotides align to TRBD1. Germline CDR1 MDHEN, CDR2 SYDVKM. The CDR3 sequence is 13 residues long. The J segment lost 10 bases and the V segment lost 6 bases, leaving 7 bases of the junction unmatched. CDR3 DNA sequence: TGTGCCAGCAGGGGACAGGGATTTCGGGAGCAGTTCTTC. This codes for CASRGQGFREQFF.

This clone was counted a few times. The chain links TRBV6-2 or TRBV6-3 to TRBJ1-5, with D maybe TRBD1 (5 bases). Germline values: CDR1 MNHEY, CDR2 SVGEGT. The CDR3 consists of 14 residues. V was shortened by 2 bases and J by 9 bases, with 14 bases between the two germline ends. The CDR3 coding sequence is TGTGCCAGCAGTTACAGGGAGGGGACGGGGCCCCAGCATTTT. Its protein is CASSYREGTGPQHF.

V usage is TRBV7-3 and J usage is TRBJ2-3; TRBD2 matches 12 bases. CDR3 length equals 19 residues. In germline, CDR1 is SGHTA, CDR2 FQGTGA. V lost 1 base and J lost 3; bases outside the gene matches: 11. This CDR3 reads CASSLNPPTSGGRTDTQYF. The CDR3 DNA is TGTGCCAGCAGCTTAAACCCCCCGACTAGCGGGGGTAGGACAGATACGCAGTATTTT.

The genes are TRBV15 and TRBJ1-3, with D unresolved. Looked up from germline, CDR1 is LNHNV and CDR2 is YYDKDF (reference sequence). Trimming removed 5 bases from V and 0 bases from J, with 8 bases in between. CDR3 length equals 14 residues. CDR3 DNA: TGTGCCACCAGCGTACAGAGCTCTGGAAACACCATATATTTT. Amino acid sequence: CATSVQSSGNTIYF.

This chain connects TRBV19 to TRBJ2-4; the match to TRBD2 covers 7 bases. Germline-derived CDR1 and CDR2 are LNHDA and SQIVND (reference sequence). The junction had 12 bases not matched to a gene; V was cut back by 6 bases and J by 1 base. CDR3 length: 17 residues. The CDR3 loop is CASRQGEGFTAKNIQYF. In DNA, the CDR3 is TGTGCCAGTAGGCAAGGGGAGGGTTTTACGGCCAAAAACATTCAGTACTTC.

J is TRBJ2-2 and V is TRBV12-3 or TRBV12-4; D uncertain. This CDR3 has 13 amino acids. V dropped 7 bases and J dropped 8 bases, with 14 bases sitting between them. CDR3 DNA sequence: TGTGCCAGCAAGGTCTGGCAATCGGGGGAGCTGTTTTTT. Encoded protein: CASKVWQSGELFF.

The V gene is TRBV4-1, the J gene TRBJ1-2; tentatively, D is TRBD1 (6 bases). The CDR3 runs 16 residues. V gave up 4 bases and J gave up 4 bases, with 19 bases separating them. Germline assignment: CDR1 MGHRA and CDR2 YSYEKL. The CDR3 sequence: CASSLGGRGIGYGYTF. The CDR3 DNA reads TGCGCCAGCAGCCTCGGCGGGAGGGGGATCGGCTATGGCTACACCTTC.

The chain is built from TRBV19 and TRBJ2-2, with D possibly TRBD1 on 5 matching bases. The CDR3 consists of 13 residues. Germline V lookup: CDR1 LNHDA, CDR2 SQIVND (reference sequence). Trimming removed 6 bases from V and 3 bases from J, with 8 bases in between. CDR3 amino acids: CASRTRDTGELFF. The CDR3 DNA reads TGTGCCAGTAGGACCAGGGACACCGGGGAGCTGTTTTTT.

J is TRBJ1-1 and V is TRBV6-6, with D perhaps TRBD1 (6 bases). This CDR3 comprises 14 residues. V was cut by 6 bases and J by 5 bases, with 16 bases left in between. Per the germline V gene, CDR1 is MNHNY and CDR2 is SVGAGI (reference sequence). The CDR3 sequence: CASRSQRGNTEAFF. The CDR3 DNA is TGTGCCAGCAGATCACAGAGGGGGAATACTGAAGCTTTCTTT.

This chain joins TRBV4-3 and TRBJ1-1; tentative D call: TRBD1 (5 bases). Germline V gene data show CDR1 as LGHNA and CDR2 as YSLEER. The CDR3 consists of 15 residues. V lost 1 base, J lost 2 bases, and 11 bases lay in between. The CDR3 bases are TGCGCCAGCAGCCAAGTAGGGACGGGTAACACTGAAGCTTTCTTT. It specifies CASSQVGTGNTEAFF.

CDR3 coding DNA: TGTGCCAGTAGTACTGGGACAGGGGCCTACAATGAGCAGTTCTTC. Translated, it gives CASSTGTGAYNEQFF. The chain joins TRBV19 to TRBJ2-1; TRBD1 matches 10 bases. This CDR3 spans 15 amino acids. Germline CDR1 and CDR2: LNHDA and SQIVND (reference sequence). V lost 4 bases to trimming and J lost 2 bases; unmatched junction nucleotides: 2.

The chain employs TRBV15 and TRBJ1-6; D call uncertain. Trimming took off 1 base at V and 12 bases at J, with 10 bases between the two ends. This CDR3 spans 13 amino acids. CDR1 is LNHNV, CDR2 YYDKDF, per germline (reference sequence). CDR3 sequence (DNA): TGTGCCACCAGCAGAGCGACCCGGCTACCCCTCCACTTT. Translated: CATSRATRLPLHF. The full variable domain, its missing parts supplied by reference TRBV15 and TRBJ1-6, is DAMVIQNPRYQVTQFGKPVTLSCSQTLNHNVMYWYQQKSSQAPKLLFHYYDKDFNNEADTPDNFQSRRPNTSFCFLDIRSPGLGDTAMYLCATSRATRLPLHFGNGTRLTVT.

The V call is TRBV5-6, the J call TRBJ1-5; 7 bases align to TRBD1. Germline V gene data show CDR1 as SGHDT and CDR2 as YYEEEE. V gave up 2 bases and J gave up 0 bases; unmatched junction bases: 5. The CDR3 consists of 16 residues. CDR3 bases: TGTGCCAGCAGCTTAAGGACAGGAGTTAGCAATCAGCCCCAGCATTTT. Amino acid sequence: CASSLRTGVSNQPQHF.

The V call is TRBV7-2, the J call TRBJ1-5; TRBD1 aligns across 7 bases. The CDR3 has 15 residues. Per germline, CDR1 SGHTA and CDR2 FQGNSA. Trimming removed 5 bases from V and 5 bases from J; junction bases left unmatched: 9. The CDR3 bases are TGTGCCAGCAGCAAGAAACAGGGGACACATCAGCCCCAGCATTTT. It encodes CASSKKQGTHQPQHF.

The genes are TRBV5-1 and TRBJ2-3, with TRBD1 identical over 10 bases. The CDR3 is 13 amino acids. Trimming removed 5 bases from V and 5 bases from J; junction bases left unmatched: 2. Germline values: CDR1 SGHRS, CDR2 YFSETQ. Here the CDR3 DNA reads TGCGCCAGCAGGGACAGGGGGGGAGATACGCAGTATTTT. This sequence encodes CASRDRGGDTQYF.

This sequence joins TRBV5-1 and TRBJ2-4, with 7 bases lining up with TRBD2. CDR3 length equals 14 residues. CDR1 SGHRS and CDR2 YFSETQ come from the germline V gene. J was trimmed by 6 bases and V by 6 bases; bases with no gene match: 9. The CDR3 here is CASKLREAGNIQYF. DNA of the CDR3: TGCGCCAGCAAACTCCGGGAGGCGGGAAACATTCAGTACTTC.

The rearrangement joins TRBV2 to TRBJ2-5, with a weak D call TRBD2 (6 bases). The CDR3 consists of 15 residues. Between the trimmed V and J ends, which lost 8 bases and 1 base, there was a span of 17 bases. Germline-derived CDR1 and CDR2 are SNHLY and FYNNEI. The CDR3 DNA reads TGTGCCAGCGGGGGGAAACTAGGGCCCCAAGAGACCCAGTACTTC. Translation: CASGGKLGPQETQYF. Looking up the rest from reference TRBV2 and TRBJ2-5 gives the full variable domain: EPEVTQTPSHQVTQMGQEVILRCVPISNHLYFYWYRQILGQKVEFLVSFYNNEISEKSEIFDDQFSVERPDGSNFTLKIRSTKLEDSAMYFCASGGKLGPQETQYFGPGTRLLVL.

This clone has just a few counts. V gene TRBV7-8 combines with J gene TRBJ1-5; D gene unclear. CDR1 is SGHVS and CDR2 is FQNEAQ in the germline V gene. V lost 6 bases to trimming and J lost 1 base, with 10 bases between them. The CDR3 contains 14 residues. The CDR3 coding sequence is TGTGCCAGCAGGCGGACGGGAAGCAATCAGCCCCAGCATTTT. Amino acid sequence: CASRRTGSNQPQHF.

The rearrangement links TRBV19 to TRBJ2-6; D is uncertain. The CDR3 consists of 15 residues. Between the trimmed V and J ends, which lost 1 base and 3 bases, there was a span of 7 bases. Per the germline V gene, CDR1 is LNHDA and CDR2 is SQIVND (reference sequence). The CDR3 DNA follows: TGTGCCAGTAGTATAGGGGGAAGTGGGGCCAACGTCCTGACTTTC. This sequence encodes CASSIGGSGANVLTF.

This clone has a handful of counts. The rearrangement links TRBV6-5 to TRBJ1-1; unclear D gene. Trimming removed 6 bases at V and 4 bases at J, with 15 bases between. Germline CDR1 and CDR2: MNHEY and SVGAGI. The length of the CDR3 is 14 residues. The CDR3 spells CASSVGGPSTEAFF. The DNA for the CDR3 is TGTGCCAGCAGCGTGGGAGGGCCAAGCACTGAAGCTTTCTTT.